Below are 18 T cell receptor beta chains sequenced from a single sample in a study of blood T cell repertoires in COVID-19. Here immunoSEQ multiplex PCR was the method, and the copy in TCRdb shows in-frame clones only, minus some. The repertoire has roughly 520,000 clones, roughly 88% of them found once; the top ten carry 1.5% to 2%. The sequenced sample consisted of PBMCs or T cells enriched from blood (not recorded which). The receptors stem from a middle-aged woman who had recovered from COVID-19.

The chain recombines TRBV12-3 or TRBV12-4 with TRBJ2-7, with TRBD1 identical over 7 bases. V shed 6 bases and J 2 bases; nucleotides not matched to a gene: 4. CDR3 length equals 13 residues. The DNA for the CDR3 is TGTGCCAGCAGAACCGGGACAGCCTACGAGCAGTACTTC. It translates to CASRTGTAYEQYF.

On this clone itself: At one end the junction does not follow the germline gene, possibly because of a read error. The chain joins TRBV7-7 to TRBJ2-1; tentatively, D is TRBD2 (6 bases). Germline V lookup: CDR1 SSHAT, CDR2 FNYEAQ (reference sequence). The CDR3 has 16 amino acids. The DNA for the CDR3 is TGTGCTAGCAGCTTAGACGCGGGGAGCTCCTACAATGAGCAGTTCTTC. This gives the protein CASSLDAGSSYNEQFF.

This clone was recorded a few times. The rearrangement joins TRBV18 to TRBJ2-7, with 9 bases aligning to TRBD2. Germline trimming cut 1 base from V and 4 bases from J; bases unmatched to any gene: 5. The CDR3 has 15 amino acids. Per the germline V gene, CDR1 is KGHSH and CDR2 is LQKENI. CDR3 DNA sequence: TGTGCCAGCTCACCACAGCAAGCGGGAGGATACGAGCAGTACTTC. The encoded protein is CASSPQQAGGYEQYF. Drawing the rest from reference TRBV18 and TRBJ2-7, the complete variable domain is NAGVMQNPRHLVRRRGQEARLRCSPMKGHSHVYWYRQLPEEGLKFMVYLQKENIIDESGMPKERFSAEFPKEGPSILRIQQVVRGDSAAYFCASSPQQAGGYEQYFGPGTRLTVT.

This clone was detected only once. Here the CDR3 reads CASTGYDGYTF. The CDR3 nucleotides are TGTGCCAGCACAGGGTACGATGGCTACACCTTC. V is TRBV6-5 and J is TRBJ1-2; TRBD1 is a possible D gene (5 bases). This CDR3 is built from 11 residues. V lost 7 bases, J lost 6 bases, and 9 bases lay in between. Germline assignment: CDR1 MNHEY and CDR2 SVGAGI.

This clone occurred once. The chain links TRBV7-9 to TRBJ2-2, with a weak D call TRBD1 (6 bases). V gave up 5 bases and J gave up 4 bases, with 17 bases separating them. This CDR3 is built from 16 residues. Germline CDR1 SEHNR, CDR2 FQNEAQ (reference sequence). CDR3 DNA: TGTGCCAGCAGCATTAGACAGGCTGCGGGCACCGGGGAGCTGTTTTTT. Amino acids: CASSIRQAAGTGELFF. Full variable domain (outside the CDR3, taken from reference TRBV7-9 and TRBJ2-2): DTGVSQNPRHKITKRGQNVTFRCDPISEHNRLYWYRQTLGQGPEFLTYFQNEAQLEKSRLLSDRFSAERPKGSFSTLEIQRTEQGDSAMYLCASSIRQAAGTGELFFGEGSRLTVL.

The chain combines TRBV9 with TRBJ1-3; D unclear. The CDR3 totals 15 residues. V was cut by 3 bases and J by 4 bases, with 14 bases left in between. Germline V gene data show CDR1 as SGDLS and CDR2 as YYNGEE. The CDR3 loop reads CASSATAGEGNTIYF. For the CDR3, the DNA is TGTGCCAGCAGCGCCACCGCCGGTGAGGGAAACACCATATATTTT.

The chain uses TRBV5-5 and TRBJ1-4; TRBD1 might be the D (5 bases). This CDR3 contains 15 residues. Between the trimmed V and J ends, which lost 0 bases and 5 bases, there was a span of 11 bases. CDR1 and CDR2 (germline): SGHKS, YYEKEE (reference sequence). CDR3 coding DNA: TGTGCCAGCAGCTTGGAAGGCAGGGCAAATGAAAAACTGTTTTTT. As protein: CASSLEGRANEKLFF.

The chain combines TRBV7-2 with TRBJ2-5; D is uncertain. The CDR3 runs to 13 residues. CDR1 is SGHTA, CDR2 FQGNSA, per germline. V gave up 5 bases and J gave up 13 bases, with 20 bases separating them. The CDR3 nucleotides read TGTGCCAGCAGCCTCTACCTTGACTCCCCCAGGTACTTC. It yields the protein CASSLYLDSPRYF.

The chain has TRBV6-2 or TRBV6-3 and TRBJ1-5; the match to TRBD1 covers 8 bases. Germline assignment: CDR1 MNHEY and CDR2 SVGEGT. CDR3 length: 16 residues. The V and J ends lost 1 base and 7 bases, in that order; junction bases with no gene match: 9. CDR3: CASSYLLGQGAQPQHF. In nucleotides, the CDR3 is TGTGCCAGCAGTTACTTGTTGGGGCAGGGGGCCCAGCCCCAGCATTTT.

The chain links TRBV27 to TRBJ2-7, with 10 bases lining up with TRBD1. The length of the CDR3 is 16 residues. Germline CDR1 and CDR2: MNHEY and SMNVEV (reference sequence). Trimming cost V 3 bases and J 0 bases; bases outside gene matches: 5. In nucleotides, the CDR3 is TGTGCCAGCAGTTTCTACTGGGACAGGGGCTCCTACGAGCAGTACTTC. Translation: CASSFYWDRGSYEQYF.

The rearrangement uses TRBV4-3 and TRBJ2-6, with D uncertain. In germline, CDR1 is LGHNA, CDR2 YSLEER. V lost 0 bases, J lost 0 bases, and 9 bases lay in between. The CDR3 sequence is 17 residues long. CDR3 nucleotides: TGCGCCAGCAGCCAAGATCTGGTCGGCTCTGGGGCCAACGTCCTGACTTTC. Amino acid sequence: CASSQDLVGSGANVLTF.

This chain links TRBV6-5 with TRBJ1-1; tentatively, D is TRBD1 (5 bases). The CDR3 totals 13 residues. Between the trimmed V and J ends, which lost 4 bases and 1 base, there was a span of 7 bases. The germline V gene has CDR1 MNHEY and CDR2 SVGAGI. CDR3 protein: CASSFTGNTEAFF. In nucleotides, the CDR3 is TGTGCCAGCAGTTTCACAGGGAACACTGAAGCTTTCTTT.

The J gene is TRBJ2-3, the V gene TRBV7-9, with 16 bases aligning to TRBD2. V shed 1 base and J 4 bases; nucleotides not matched to a gene: 8. The germline gives CDR1 SEHNR, CDR2 FQNEAQ (reference sequence). The CDR3 has 19 amino acids. This CDR3 reads CASSLEYGTSGRASDTQYF. CDR3 nucleotide sequence: TGTGCCAGCAGCTTAGAGTATGGGACTAGCGGGAGGGCCTCAGATACGCAGTATTTT. Based on the CDR3 plus reference TRBV7-9 and TRBJ2-3, the full variable domain is DTGVSQNPRHKITKRGQNVTFRCDPISEHNRLYWYRQTLGQGPEFLTYFQNEAQLEKSRLLSDRFSAERPKGSFSTLEIQRTEQGDSAMYLCASSLEYGTSGRASDTQYFGPGTRLTVL.

The V gene is TRBV25-1, the J gene TRBJ1-1, with D uncertain. The V end was cut by 6 bases, the J end by 1 base, with 9 bases between. The CDR3 has 13 residues. The germline CDR1 and CDR2 sequences are MGHDK and SYGVNS. This CDR3 is CASRALPNTEAFF. The CDR3 nucleotides are TGTGCCAGCAGAGCGTTACCGAACACTGAAGCTTTCTTT.

The CDR3 sequence: CASSPNTSEDYEQYF. In DNA, the CDR3 is TGTGCCAGCTCACCGAACACTAGCGAGGACTACGAGCAGTACTTC. The chain has TRBV18 and TRBJ2-7; TRBD2 matches at 7 bases. Trimming removed 3 bases from V and 3 bases from J; junction bases left unmatched: 8. This CDR3 is built from 15 residues. The V gene's germline CDR1 is KGHSH and CDR2 LQKENI.

V and J are TRBV2 and TRBJ1-4; tentatively, D is TRBD1 (5 bases). CDR1 is SNHLY, CDR2 FYNNEI, per germline. The length of the CDR3 is 14 residues. V was clipped by 6 bases and J by 0 bases, with 8 bases between them. In DNA, the CDR3 is TGTGCCAGCAGGCAGACAGCAACTAATGAAAAACTGTTTTTT. Protein sequence: CASRQTATNEKLFF.

The genes are TRBV6-6 and TRBJ1-5; 7 bases agree with TRBD1. The CDR3 loop spans 13 amino acids. The junction had 4 bases not matched to a gene; V was cut back by 4 bases and J by 7 bases. CDR1 and CDR2 (germline): MNHNY, SVGAGI (reference sequence). CDR3 sequence reads: CASSSGGEQPQHF. DNA of the CDR3: TGTGCCAGCAGTTCAGGGGGTGAGCAGCCCCAGCATTTT.

V gene TRBV24-1 combines with J gene TRBJ2-1, with TRBD2 as a possible D gene (6 bases). Trimming pared 9 bases from V and 3 bases from J, leaving 20 bases between. Germline CDR1 is KGHDR and CDR2 is SFDVKD. CDR3 size: 16 residues. CDR3 amino acids: CATAGNSGLYYNEQFF. Written as DNA, the CDR3 is TGTGCCACCGCCGGGAATAGCGGCCTCTACTACAATGAGCAGTTCTTC.